The 5 T cell receptor beta chains below were found in one sample sequenced in a study of T cells in Graves' hyperthyroidism and ophthalmopathy. The source material, RNA transcripts, was used to amplify TCR beta CDR3 regions. HTBI primers were employed in a first-round RT-PCR of the TCR CDR3. MiXCR was run by TCRdb on the multiplex PCR reads, yielding one entry per CDR3 protein. Counted here are about 660,000 distinct CDR3 sequences, 45% occurring once; the ten biggest clones make up about 7.7%. Material: peripheral blood or thyroid tissue (not recorded which). Receptors originate from an adult man with Graves' disease, either hyperthyroidism or ophthalmopathy (not recorded which).

In its sample, this clonotype was seen many times. The rearrangement uses TRBV12-3 or TRBV12-4 and TRBJ1-6, with TRBD1 as a possible D gene (5 bases). Trimming pared 3 bases from V and 7 bases from J, leaving 13 bases between. The CDR3 has 15 residues. In nucleotides, the CDR3 is TGTGCCAGCAGTTTCACGGGACGGACCAATTCACCCCTCCACTTT. Amino acid sequence: CASSFTGRTNSPLHF.

This clonotype was picked up a small number of times. The V call is TRBV9, the J call TRBJ1-6, with TRBD1 matching 8 bases. V was pared by 2 bases and J by 7 bases, with 5 bases of the junction left unmatched. The CDR3 is 15 amino acids. Germline-derived CDR1 and CDR2 are SGDLS and YYNGEE. This CDR3 is CASSVGPGGNSPLHF. The CDR3, as DNA: TGTGCCAGCAGCGTTGGCCCAGGGGGCAATTCACCCCTCCACTTT.

The chain joins TRBV6-1 to TRBJ1-6; no firm D call. Germline lookup yields CDR1 MNHNS and CDR2 SASEGT. The germline V and J ends were trimmed by 1 base and 7 bases, with 11 bases remaining between them. The CDR3 runs to 15 residues. In nucleotides, the CDR3 is TGTGCCAGCAGTGAAGTTGTGGACGGGAATTCACCCCTCCACTTT. It translates to CASSEVVDGNSPLHF.

V is TRBV20-1 and J is TRBJ2-5; 8 bases are a match to TRBD2. The trim removed 6 bases at V and 2 bases at J, leaving 11 bases unmatched. The CDR3 loop spans 15 amino acids. Germline V gene data show CDR1 as DFQATT and CDR2 as SNEGSKA (reference sequence). As DNA, the CDR3 is TGCAGTGCCGAACGCGGGACTAGTGTTCAAGAGACCCAGTACTTC. Translating it yields CSAERGTSVQETQYF.

This chain links TRBV13 with TRBJ1-2, with TRBD1 as a possible D gene (5 bases). CDR1 PRHDT and CDR2 FYEKMQ come from the germline V gene (reference sequence). The CDR3 sequence is 14 residues long. Between the trimmed V and J ends, which lost 0 bases and 5 bases, there was a span of 10 bases. The CDR3 sequence is CASSLGMGDYGYTF. The CDR3 nucleotides read TGTGCCAGCAGCTTAGGGATGGGGGATTATGGCTACACCTTC. The complete variable domain, with remaining parts taken from reference TRBV13 and TRBJ1-2, reads AAGVIQSPRHLIKEKRETATLKCYPIPRHDTVYWYQQGPGQDPQFLISFYEKMQSDKGSIPDRFSAQQFSDYHSELNMSSLELGDSALYFCASSLGMGDYGYTFGSGTRLTVV.